This T cell receptor (beta chain) was recorded in a study of blood T cell repertoires in COVID-19. On the study more broadly: T cells, B-cell-depleted T cells, or PBMCs supplied cDNA or gDNA.

Only in-frame clones appear in the TCRdb table, and some are missing; sequencing was by immunoSEQ multiplex PCR. Of around 120,000 clones listed, 75% to 85% are singletons. The germline gives CDR1 SGHTA, CDR2 FQGNSA. V was trimmed by 4 bases and J by 4 bases, leaving 9 bases between them. The CDR3 extends over 13 amino acids. V usage is TRBV7-2 and J usage is TRBJ2-3; D is uncertain. The specimen sequenced was peripheral blood. This clonotype was obtained from a woman over 75 with acute or convalescent COVID-19. As DNA, the CDR3 is TGTGCCAGCAGCTCCGGTGGAGCAGATACGCAGTATTTT. As protein: CASSSGGADTQYF.